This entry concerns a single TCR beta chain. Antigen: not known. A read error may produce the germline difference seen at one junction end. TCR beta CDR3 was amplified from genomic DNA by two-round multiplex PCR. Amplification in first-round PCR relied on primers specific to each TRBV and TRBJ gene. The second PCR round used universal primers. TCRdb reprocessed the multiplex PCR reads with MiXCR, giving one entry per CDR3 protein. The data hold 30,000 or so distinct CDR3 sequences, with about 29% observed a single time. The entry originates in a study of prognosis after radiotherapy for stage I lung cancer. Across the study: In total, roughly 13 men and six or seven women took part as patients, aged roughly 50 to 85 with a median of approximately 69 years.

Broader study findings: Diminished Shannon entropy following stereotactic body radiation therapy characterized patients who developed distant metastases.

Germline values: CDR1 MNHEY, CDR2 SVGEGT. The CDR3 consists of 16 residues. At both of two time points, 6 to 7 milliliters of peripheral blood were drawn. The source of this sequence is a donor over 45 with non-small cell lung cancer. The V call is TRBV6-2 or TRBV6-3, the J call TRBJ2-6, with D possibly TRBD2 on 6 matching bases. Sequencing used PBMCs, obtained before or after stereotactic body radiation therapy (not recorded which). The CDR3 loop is CASSATSYSGANVQTF. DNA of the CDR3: TGTGCCAGCAGTGCCACTAGCTACTCTGGGGCCAACGTCCAGACTTTC.